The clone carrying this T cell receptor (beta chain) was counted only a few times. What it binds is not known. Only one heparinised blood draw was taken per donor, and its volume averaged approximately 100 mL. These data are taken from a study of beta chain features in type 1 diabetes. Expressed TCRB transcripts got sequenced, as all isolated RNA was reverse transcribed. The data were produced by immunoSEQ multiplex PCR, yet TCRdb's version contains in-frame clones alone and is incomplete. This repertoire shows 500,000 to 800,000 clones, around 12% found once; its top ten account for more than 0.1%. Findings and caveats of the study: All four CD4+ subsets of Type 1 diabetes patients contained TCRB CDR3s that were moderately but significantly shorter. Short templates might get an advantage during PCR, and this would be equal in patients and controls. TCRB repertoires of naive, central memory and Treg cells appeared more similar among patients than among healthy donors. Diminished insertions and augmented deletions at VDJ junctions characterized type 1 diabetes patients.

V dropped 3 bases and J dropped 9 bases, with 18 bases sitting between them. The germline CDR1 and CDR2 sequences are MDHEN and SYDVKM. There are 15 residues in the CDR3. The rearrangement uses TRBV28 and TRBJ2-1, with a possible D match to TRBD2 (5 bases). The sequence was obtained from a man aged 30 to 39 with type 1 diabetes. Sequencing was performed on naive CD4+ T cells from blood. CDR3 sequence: CASSFEGRGLGEQFF. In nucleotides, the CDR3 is TGTGCCAGCAGTTTTGAGGGAAGAGGCCTGGGTGAGCAGTTCTTC. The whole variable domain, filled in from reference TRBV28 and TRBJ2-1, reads DVKVTQSSRYLVKRTGEKVFLECVQDMDHENMFWYRQDPGLGLRLIYFSYDVKMKEKGDIPEGYSVSREKKERFSLILESASTNQTSMYLCASSFEGRGLGEQFFGPGTRLTVL.